This record looks at one T cell receptor (beta chain) sequence and its context. Its antigen is unidentified. The data stem from a study of shared clonotypes between healthy human individuals. J gave up 6 bases and V 2 bases, and 6 bases lay outside the gene matches. Germline loops: CDR1 SGHNT, CDR2 YYREEE (reference sequence). CDR3 length: 15 amino acids. The repertoire was sequenced with immunoSEQ multiplex PCR; TCRdb's copy has only in-frame clones and lacks some. The data contain 950,000 to 1,300,000 clones, 60% to 80% of them singletons. The study, taken as a whole, reports: Having only a few donors restricted how much genetic and exposure-history diversity was captured. Richness estimates generally favored naive over memory subsets.

This receptor was identified in a man aged 18 to 30 in good health. The sample taken for sequencing was memory CD4+ T cells sorted from blood. Subset of the sample: CD45RA-negative fraction. This chain joins TRBV5-4 and TRBJ2-1; 9 nucleotides align to TRBD2. The CDR3 is CASSFGGRAINEQFF. The CDR3 nucleotides are TGTGCCAGCAGCTTCGGCGGGAGGGCCATCAATGAGCAGTTCTTC.